This T cell receptor (beta chain) was captured in a study of PD-1 blockade in classical Hodgkin lymphoma. Measured with immunoSEQ multiplex PCR; TCRdb has only the in-frame clones, and not every one. The sample has about 92,000 clones; 65% to 85% are singletons. For this clone: Its antigen is unknown.

V gave up 2 bases and J gave up 2 bases, with 14 bases separating them. The CDR3 consists of 16 residues. CDR1 is SGHDT and CDR2 is YYEEEE in the germline V gene. Study results and limitations: The study found complete responders had baseline diversity similar to newly diagnosed patients. Repertoire difference causes, possibly disease activity or prior therapy, remain undefined. CD4+ TCR diversity, unlike CD8+, rose significantly by C4D1.

The sample's time point: cycle 4 day 1 (C4D1), after five to seven weeks of nivolumab. Relapse was seen in all patients after autologous stem cell transplantation, and brentuximab vedotin exposure was variable. This clonotype was obtained from a human donor with classical Hodgkin lymphoma. The starting material was peripheral blood mononuclear cells (PBMCs), obtained before the fourth cycle of nivolumab. The chain carries TRBV5-6 and TRBJ1-3, with a weak D call TRBD1 (5 bases). This CDR3 reads CASSFGGVNAGNTIYF. The CDR3 bases are TGTGCCAGCAGCTTTGGGGGAGTTAATGCTGGAAACACCATATATTTT.